This T cell receptor (beta chain) stems from a study of blood T cell repertoires in COVID-19. Measured with immunoSEQ multiplex PCR; TCRdb has only the in-frame clones, and not every one. The sample has fewer than 250,000 clones, around nine tenths seen once. V lost 0 bases, J lost 13 bases, and 19 bases lay in between. The CDR3 has 14 amino acids. The chain is built from TRBV5-3 and TRBJ1-1, with D tentatively TRBD1 (6 bases). TRBV5-3 is placed among ORFs of uncertain function. This TCR came from a man aged 60-69 years with acute or convalescent COVID-19. The specimen sequenced was peripheral blood. The CDR3 coding sequence is TGTGCCAGAAGCTTGGACAACAGGGTTTTAAAGGGTTTCTTT. It is translated as CARSLDNRVLKGFF.